This passage covers 30 T cell receptor beta chains from one sample sequenced in a study of blood T cell repertoires in COVID-19. TCRdb keeps only in-frame clones here, not all; method: immunoSEQ multiplex PCR. The sample holds about 480,000 clones; roughly 88% are singletons and the top ten take about 1.7%. The sequencing sample was made of PBMCs or T cells enriched from blood (not recorded which). These receptors were taken from a woman aged 40 to 50 who had recovered from COVID-19.

The V and J genes are TRBV4-1 and TRBJ1-2; 7 nucleotides align to TRBD1. The V and J ends lost 6 bases and 4 bases, in that order; junction bases with no gene match: 8. This CDR3 is built from 14 residues. In germline, CDR1 is MGHRA, CDR2 YSYEKL. CDR3 in DNA: TGCGCCAGCAGTCCTTGGACAGGTTTCTATGGCTACACCTTC. This gives the protein CASSPWTGFYGYTF.

With respect to this clone: In the same sample, other DNA sequences code for this CDR3. J is TRBJ2-1 and V is TRBV7-9; D is uncertain. Germline values: CDR1 SEHNR, CDR2 FQNEAQ (reference sequence). The CDR3 loop spans 14 amino acids. The ends were cut back, 0 bases at V and 0 bases at J, with 3 bases in the middle. The CDR3 is CASSLASSYNEQFF. The DNA of the CDR3 is TGTGCCAGCAGCTTAGCGAGCTCCTACAATGAGCAGTTCTTC.

J is TRBJ2-1 and V is TRBV6-5; 12 bases are shared with TRBD2. The germline gives CDR1 MNHEY, CDR2 SVGAGI. V lost 7 bases, J lost 4 bases, and 2 bases stayed unmatched. The CDR3 contains 14 residues. The CDR3 coding sequence is TGTGCCAGCACCGGGACTAGCGGGTACAATGAGCAGTTCTTC. It yields the protein CASTGTSGYNEQFF.

This chain joins TRBV10-2 and TRBJ1-2; 7 bases are a match to TRBD1. Germline loops: CDR1 WSHSY, CDR2 SAAADI. V shed 4 bases, J shed 0 bases, and the junction held 5 bases outside the gene matches. CDR3 size: 15 residues. The CDR3 sequence: CASSAYRGANYGYTF. The CDR3, as DNA: TGCGCCAGCAGTGCTTACAGGGGAGCTAACTATGGCTACACCTTC.

This clone was found a few times. The rearrangement links TRBV12-3 or TRBV12-4 to TRBJ1-1; TRBD1 is a possible D gene (6 bases). Trimming took off 6 bases at V and 1 base at J, with 9 bases between the two ends. The CDR3 sequence is 13 residues long. The CDR3 sequence is CASSRTANTEAFF. DNA of the CDR3: TGTGCCAGCAGCCGGACAGCGAACACTGAAGCTTTCTTT.

This chain joins TRBV18 and TRBJ2-1; TRBD2 aligns across 13 bases. The V gene end was trimmed by 2 bases and the J gene end by 7 bases; junction bases not matched to a gene: 2. The CDR3 is 15 residues long. The germline gives CDR1 KGHSH, CDR2 LQKENI. CDR3 residues: CASSPGLAGANEQFF. The CDR3 nucleotides read TGTGCCAGCTCACCAGGACTAGCGGGAGCGAATGAGCAGTTCTTC.

This clone was counted at least ten times. The V and J genes are TRBV7-8 and TRBJ1-1; D call uncertain. The length of the CDR3 is 12 residues. Germline CDR1 is SGHVS and CDR2 is FQNEAQ. The V end lost 0 bases, the J end lost 7 bases, and 6 bases lay between the germline ends. CDR3 loop: CASSLARGEAFF. CDR3 sequence (DNA): TGTGCCAGCAGCTTAGCGCGCGGTGAAGCTTTCTTT.

This clone was observed a handful of times. The V gene is TRBV13, the J gene TRBJ2-7, with 7 bases aligning to TRBD2. Losses at the gene ends were 5 bases for V and 2 bases for J; bases not matched to a gene: 9. Germline V gene data show CDR1 as PRHDT and CDR2 as FYEKMQ (reference sequence). This CDR3 has 15 amino acids. The DNA for the CDR3 is TGTGCCAGCAGCCCCCGAGCGGGGCCCGCCTACGAGCAGTACTTC. This gives the protein CASSPRAGPAYEQYF.

This clone showed up just once. The CDR3 DNA reads TGTGCCAGCAGCGTAGGGCAGTCGAACACCGGGGAGCTGTTTTTT. Its translation is CASSVGQSNTGELFF. The V and J genes are TRBV9 and TRBJ2-2; no clear D. Germline values: CDR1 SGDLS, CDR2 YYNGEE. Trimming stripped 0 bases from V and 0 bases from J, with 6 bases between. CDR3 length equals 15 residues.

The chain joins TRBV11-3 to TRBJ1-1; a possible D gene is TRBD1 (5 bases). V lost 0 bases, J lost 2 bases, and 10 bases lay in between. The CDR3 is 15 amino acids. The germline V gene has CDR1 SGHNT and CDR2 YENEEA. The CDR3 here is CASSLDFGGNTEAFF. In nucleotides, the CDR3 is TGTGCCAGCAGCTTAGATTTCGGGGGTAACACTGAAGCTTTCTTT.

The chain has TRBV7-2 and TRBJ2-7; possibly TRBD2 for D (5 bases). The CDR3 is 13 residues long. The ends were cut back, 1 base at V and 7 bases at J, with 11 bases in the middle. The germline gives CDR1 SGHTA, CDR2 FQGNSA. The CDR3 DNA reads TGTGCCAGCAGCTTAGGAGGGCGGGCGGAGCAGTACTTC. Residues: CASSLGGRAEQYF.

The chain carries TRBV4-3 and TRBJ1-2; a weak D match, TRBD1 (5 bases). The CDR3 covers 14 residues. Germline V gene data show CDR1 as LGHNA and CDR2 as YSLEER. V lost 0 bases to trimming and J lost 2 bases, with 7 bases between them. CDR3 amino acids: CASSQDRANYGYTF. CDR3 bases: TGCGCCAGCAGCCAAGACAGGGCCAACTATGGCTACACCTTC.

This clone was recorded only once. The chain is built from TRBV11-3 and TRBJ2-6; no clear D gene. The CDR3 runs 15 residues. Trimming left V 5 bases short and J 0 bases short, with 8 bases between. Germline loops: CDR1 SGHNT, CDR2 YENEEA. CDR3 amino acids: CASSPPYSGANVLTF. The CDR3 bases are TGTGCCAGCAGCCCACCCTACTCTGGGGCCAACGTCCTGACTTTC.

The V gene is TRBV7-2, the J gene TRBJ2-2; tentatively, D is TRBD2 (6 bases). This CDR3 spans 14 amino acids. Germline CDR1 is SGHTA and CDR2 is FQGNSA. Trimming shortened V by 5 bases and J by 5 bases, and 12 bases separated the two germline ends. The CDR3 loop reads CASSPTGVTGELFF. The CDR3 DNA reads TGTGCCAGCAGCCCAACGGGGGTTACCGGGGAGCTGTTTTTT.

V usage is TRBV29-1 and J usage is TRBJ2-2; D is undetermined. This CDR3 is built from 16 residues. The germline V gene encodes CDR1 SQVTM and CDR2 ANQGSEA. The V end was cut by 1 base, the J end by 2 bases, with 14 bases between. CDR3 sequence reads: CSVEGVGGVNTGELFF. The CDR3 region has the DNA TGCAGCGTTGAAGGGGTAGGCGGAGTTAACACCGGGGAGCTGTTTTTT.

J is TRBJ2-3 and V is TRBV4-3; D gene uncertain. The germline CDR1 and CDR2 sequences are LGHNA and YSLEER. Trimming stripped 0 bases from V and 0 bases from J, with 7 bases between. This CDR3 has 15 amino acids. The CDR3 here is CASSQDILSTDTQYF. In nucleotides, the CDR3 is TGCGCCAGCAGCCAAGATATCCTAAGCACAGATACGCAGTATTTT.

The J gene is TRBJ2-3, the V gene TRBV5-1; 9 bases align to TRBD2. The length of the CDR3 is 17 residues. Trimming cost V 4 bases and J 0 bases; bases outside gene matches: 9. Germline loops: CDR1 SGHRS, CDR2 YFSETQ. CDR3 sequence: CASSPRGGRASTDTQYF. The CDR3 coding sequence is TGCGCCAGCAGCCCACGGGGCGGGAGGGCTAGCACAGATACGCAGTATTTT.

DNA for the CDR3: TGTGCCAGCAGCAGAGACAGGGAAAGCACTGAAGCTTTCTTT. This encodes CASSRDRESTEAFF. The V call is TRBV6-4, the J call TRBJ1-1; 7 bases agree with TRBD1. The germline V gene encodes CDR1 MRHNA and CDR2 SNTAGT. The CDR3 consists of 14 residues. The V segment lost 6 bases and the J segment 4 bases; nucleotides outside the gene matches: 8.

The gene calls are TRBV25-1 and TRBJ2-2; tentatively, D is TRBD2 (6 bases). CDR3 size: 16 residues. CDR1 is MGHDK and CDR2 is SYGVNS in the germline V gene. V shed 6 bases and J shed 3 bases, with 17 bases lying between them. The CDR3, as DNA: TGTGCCAGCAGCCCGCATAGCGGTGGGTACACCGGGGAGCTGTTTTTT. Translated: CASSPHSGGYTGELFF.

This clone was recorded once. The chain carries TRBV5-1 and TRBJ1-3, with 10 bases lining up with TRBD1. The V and J ends lost 2 bases and 3 bases, in that order; junction bases with no gene match: 2. The CDR3 spans 15 residues. Germline-derived CDR1 and CDR2 are SGHRS and YFSETQ. CDR3: CASSFDRGHGNTIYF. In nucleotides, the CDR3 is TGCGCCAGCAGCTTCGACAGGGGGCATGGAAACACCATATATTTT.

V gene TRBV10-2 combines with J gene TRBJ2-7; 7 bases are shared with TRBD2. The CDR3 sequence is 14 residues long. Trimming took 4 bases from V and 7 from J; bases not matched to a gene: 10. Germline assignment: CDR1 WSHSY and CDR2 SAAADI. The CDR3: CASSGELASVEQYF. The CDR3 DNA sequence: TGCGCCAGCAGTGGGGAACTAGCGAGTGTTGAGCAGTACTTC.

This chain uses TRBV15 with TRBJ1-3, with D unresolved. Trimming left V 0 bases short and J 4 bases short, with 7 bases between. Germline CDR1 and CDR2: LNHNV and YYDKDF (reference sequence). The CDR3 sequence is 14 residues long. As DNA, the CDR3 is TGTGCCACCAGCAGAGATGGCCCCGGAAACACCATATATTTT. Protein: CATSRDGPGNTIYF. The full variable domain, completed using reference TRBV15 and TRBJ1-3, is DAMVIQNPRYQVTQFGKPVTLSCSQTLNHNVMYWYQQKSSQAPKLLFHYYDKDFNNEADTPDNFQSRRPNTSFCFLDIRSPGLGDTAMYLCATSRDGPGNTIYFGEGSWLTVV.

The chain recombines TRBV24-1 with TRBJ2-7; TRBD2 matches at 7 bases. Germline V gene sequence: CDR1 KGHDR, CDR2 SFDVKD. The CDR3 has 17 residues. Trimming removed 4 bases from V and 3 bases from J; junction bases left unmatched: 14. CDR3 residues: CATSDSSSGGKGYEQYF. DNA for the CDR3: TGTGCCACCAGTGACTCGTCTAGCGGAGGGAAGGGCTACGAGCAGTACTTC.

This chain connects TRBV20-1 to TRBJ2-7, with D unclear. CDR3 length equals 13 residues. Germline V gene lookup returns CDR1 DFQATT and CDR2 SNEGSKA (reference sequence). Trimming removed 3 bases at V and 1 base at J, with 10 bases between. The CDR3 DNA sequence: TGCAGTGCTAGTGGCTGGCAATCCTACGAGCAGTACTTC. Protein: CSASGWQSYEQYF.

The rearrangement joins TRBV4-3 to TRBJ1-1, with 8 bases that match TRBD1. V shed 5 bases, J shed 4 bases, and the junction held 9 bases outside the gene matches. Looked up from germline, CDR1 is LGHNA and CDR2 is YSLEER. This CDR3 spans 15 amino acids. CDR3 loop: CASSNDRGGITEAFF. The CDR3 nucleotides read TGCGCCAGCAGCAACGACAGGGGAGGTATCACTGAAGCTTTCTTT.

The chain employs TRBV11-2 and TRBJ1-1; D is undetermined. Trimming pared 1 base from V and 7 bases from J, leaving 4 bases between. CDR3 length: 11 amino acids. Germline CDR1 SGHAT, CDR2 FQNNGV. In DNA, the CDR3 is TGTGCCAGCAGCTTAGCATTTGAAGCTTTCTTT. Translation: CASSLAFEAFF.

The CDR3 sequence is CASSQSGGISSYNEQFF. The CDR3 DNA reads as TGCGCCAGCAGCCAATCAGGCGGGATCAGCTCCTACAATGAGCAGTTCTTC. The chain couples TRBV4-1 to TRBJ2-1, with a weak D call TRBD2 (6 bases). Per germline, CDR1 MGHRA and CDR2 YSYEKL. V gave up 2 bases and J gave up 0 bases, with 14 bases separating them. CDR3 size: 17 residues.

V gene TRBV15 combines with J gene TRBJ2-7; D is unresolved. Trimming stripped 5 bases from V and 5 bases from J, with 13 bases between. From germline, CDR1 is LNHNV and CDR2 YYDKDF (reference sequence). The CDR3 length is 13 residues. The CDR3 loop reads CATSSRSLNEQYF. The CDR3 DNA reads TGTGCCACCAGCTCCCGGTCCCTGAACGAGCAGTACTTC. Together with reference TRBV15 and TRBJ2-7, the CDR3 gives the full variable domain: DAMVIQNPRYQVTQFGKPVTLSCSQTLNHNVMYWYQQKSSQAPKLLFHYYDKDFNNEADTPDNFQSRRPNTSFCFLDIRSPGLGDTAMYLCATSSRSLNEQYFGPGTRLTVT.

The V call is TRBV3-1 (or the pseudogene TRBV3-2), the J call TRBJ2-1; TRBD2 aligns across 9 bases. The V gene end was trimmed by 0 bases and the J gene end by 7 bases; junction bases not matched to a gene: 7. The CDR3 runs 16 residues. Looked up from germline, CDR1 is LGHDT and CDR2 is YNNKEL (reference sequence). The CDR3 sequence: CASSQERLAGRNEQFF. As DNA, the CDR3 is TGTGCCAGCAGCCAAGAACGTCTAGCGGGACGTAATGAGCAGTTCTTC.

V usage is TRBV4-3 and J usage is TRBJ2-5; the D gene is possibly TRBD2 (5 bases). V was shortened by 4 bases and J by 5 bases, with 14 bases between the two germline ends. The germline CDR1 and CDR2 sequences are LGHNA and YSLEER. The CDR3 runs to 14 residues. The CDR3 here is CASSLARGGETQYF. The DNA for the CDR3 is TGCGCCAGCAGCCTTGCCCGAGGCGGGGAGACCCAGTACTTC.